This T cell receptor (beta chain) came from a study of regulatory T cells in long-lasting Graves disease. The V gene's germline CDR1 is SGHTA and CDR2 FQGNSA. V trimming: 5 bases; J trimming: 4 bases; junction bases outside the gene matches: 5. This CDR3 has 14 residues. Arm-PCR with iRepertoire HTBI primers amplified the CDR3 regions for these TCR beta libraries. TCRdb recomputed calls from the multiplex PCR reads with MiXCR, one row per CDR3 protein. The table has approximately 400,000 distinct CDR3 sequences, approximately 23% seen once. This clonotype was seen at least ten times. Time point: persistent/refractory GD, antithyroid drugs over 5 years with positive TRAb. PBMCs provided the RNA from which the TCR library was made.

The receptor comes from a middle-aged woman with Graves disease. The chain combines TRBV7-2 with TRBJ1-5; 7 positions agree with TRBD1. This sample comprised peripheral blood mononuclear cells (PBMCs), obtained when the disease was refractory, from a patient treated with antithyroid drugs. The DNA for the CDR3 is TGTGCCAGCAGCGTGGACAGGTGGAATCAGCCCCAGCATTTT. Translated, it gives CASSVDRWNQPQHF.